This TCR beta chain was profiled in a study of tumor-infiltrating lymphocytes in primary liver carcinoma. Study details: The study included patients who were men and women aged 30 to 69 years. Stage T1-T3 N0M0 and a size of roughly 4 to 10 cm characterized the tumors. Study-wide results and limits: It was tumor-adjacent and tumor-blood pairs that overlapped less than tumor region pairs did.

On this clonotype: Its antigen is undetermined. An end of the junction differs from the germline gene, which may be a read error.

Total RNA amounting to roughly 450 ng was the source from which TCR beta cDNA was made with a constant-region primer. Researchers made the TCR beta libraries by running three nested multiplex PCR rounds with slightly modified ARM-PCR. One entry per CDR3 protein results from TCRdb running MiXCR on the multiplex PCR reads. The table shows 85,000 to 100,000 distinct CDR3 sequences, with 65% to 70% occurring only once. Without any cell sorting, about 19-32 mg of bulk tissue yielded co-extracted RNA and DNA. Chronic HBV infection affected patients, none of whom had received treatment. The material sequenced was tumor-adjacent normal liver tissue. The TCR comes from a man aged 35-49 years with primary liver carcinoma and hepatitis B virus infection.

The CDR3 sequence is CASSHSRGDVEQHF. CDR3 DNA sequence: TGCGCCAGCAGCCACTCCCGGGGCGACGTCGAGCAGCACTTC. The chain combines TRBV4-1 with TRBJ2-7; D might be TRBD1 or TRBD2, each matching 5 bases. This CDR3 is 14 amino acids long. CDR1 and CDR2 from the germline V gene are MGHRA and YSYEKL.